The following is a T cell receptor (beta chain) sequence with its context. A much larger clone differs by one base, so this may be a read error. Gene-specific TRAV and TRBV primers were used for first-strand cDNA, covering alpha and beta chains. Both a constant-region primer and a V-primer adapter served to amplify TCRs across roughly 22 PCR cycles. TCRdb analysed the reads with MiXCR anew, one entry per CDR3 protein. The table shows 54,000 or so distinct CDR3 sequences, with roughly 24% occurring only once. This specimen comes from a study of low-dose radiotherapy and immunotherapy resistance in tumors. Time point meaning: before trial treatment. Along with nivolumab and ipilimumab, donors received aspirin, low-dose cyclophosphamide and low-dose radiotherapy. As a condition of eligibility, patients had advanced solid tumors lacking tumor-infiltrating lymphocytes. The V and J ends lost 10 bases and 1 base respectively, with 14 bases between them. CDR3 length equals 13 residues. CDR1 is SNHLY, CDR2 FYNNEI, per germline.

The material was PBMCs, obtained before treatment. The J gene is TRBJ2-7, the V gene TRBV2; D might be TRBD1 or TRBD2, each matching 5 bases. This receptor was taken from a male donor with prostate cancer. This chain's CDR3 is CAIHRGPSYEQYF. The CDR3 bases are TGTGCCATACATCGGGGACCGTCCTACGAGCAGTACTTC.